The rows below give T cell receptor beta chains drawn from one sample of a study of cytomegalovirus exposure and HLA in healthy donors. This table comes from immunoSEQ multiplex PCR, and its TCRdb copy is limited to in-frame clones, with some not included. The repertoire holds about 58,000 clones, with under 95% as singletons. Material: PBMCs. Receptors originate from a man aged 18 to 35 in good health and CMV-seronegative. Both conserved end residues are part of each CDR3. D genes are given only for firm matches. Clone size, where shown, is once, few, many, or a class for clones that have expanded.

j_gene,d_gene,v_gene,abundance,CDR3aa,CDR3nt
TRBJ2-7,NA,TRBV14,NA,CASSLRGGSSYEQYF,TGTGCCAGCAGCCTAAGAGGCGGAAGCTCCTACGAGCAGTACTTC
TRBJ2-7,TRBD1,TRBV11-2,NA,CASSRAGDRGKEQYF,TGTGCCAGCAGTCGAGCGGGGGACAGGGGGAAGGAGCAGTACTTC
TRBJ2-4,NA,TRBV5-1,NA,CASSRKGEENIQYF,TGCGCCAGCAGCCGTAAAGGGGAAGAAAACATTCAGTACTTC
TRBJ2-7,NA,TRBV28,NA,CASSGYEQYF,TGTGCCAGCAGCGGCTACGAGCAGTACTTC
TRBJ2-7,NA,TRBV7-2,NA,CASSLAYLEGPSYEQYF,TGTGCCAGCAGCTTAGCGTATTTGGAGGGGCCCTCCTACGAGCAGTACTTC
TRBJ2-7,NA,TRBV30,few,CAWSPQGDEQYF,TGTGCCTGGAGTCCACAGGGTGACGAGCAGTACTTC
TRBJ2-7,NA,TRBV21-1,NA,CASNKRRASEQYF,TGTGCCAGCAATAAGCGGAGAGCATCCGAGCAGTACTTC
TRBJ2-1,TRBD1,TRBV5-5,NA,CASSSKQGAQGGNEQFF,TGTGCCAGCAGCTCTAAACAGGGGGCGCAAGGAGGCAATGAGCAGTTCTTC
TRBJ2-2,NA,TRBV7-9,once,CASSLDERANTGELFF,TGTGCCAGCAGCTTAGACGAGCGGGCCAACACCGGGGAGCTGTTTTTT
TRBJ2-5,NA,TRBV2,NA,CASSEALVGLISPETQYF,TGTGCCAGCAGTGAAGCGCTGGTAGGACTGATCAGCCCGGAGACCCAGTACTTC
TRBJ2-7,TRBD2,TRBV28,NA,CASSLRTSGSYEQYF,TGTGCCAGCAGCCTAAGGACTAGCGGGAGTTACGAGCAGTACTTC
TRBJ2-1,NA,TRBV7-9,NA,CASSSAGSYNEQFF,TGTGCCAGCAGCTCGGCAGGAAGCTACAATGAGCAGTTCTTC
TRBJ1-1,NA,TRBV9,NA,CASSARAGTTNTEAFF,TGTGCCAGCAGCGCTCGAGCTGGGACAACGAACACTGAAGCTTTCTTT
TRBJ2-7,NA,TRBV4-2,NA,CASSHSMESSYEQYF,TGTGCCAGCAGCCATTCGATGGAGAGCTCCTACGAGCAGTACTTC
TRBJ2-1,TRBD2,TRBV19,once,CASSRLAGGYNEQFF,TGTGCCAGTAGCCGACTAGCGGGAGGATACAATGAGCAGTTCTTC
TRBJ2-2,NA,TRBV11-2,NA,CASSLDQTSLNTGELFF,TGTGCCAGCAGCTTAGATCAAACTAGCTTGAACACCGGGGAGCTGTTTTTT
TRBJ1-1,NA,TRBV10-3,NA,CAIRGDNTEAFF,TGTGCCATCAGGGGCGACAACACTGAAGCTTTCTTT
TRBJ1-2,TRBD1,TRBV5-4,NA,CASSLWTGGAFVRSGYTF,TGTGCCAGCAGCTTGTGGACAGGGGGCGCATTTGTTAGGAGTGGCTACACCTTC
TRBJ2-1,TRBD2,TRBV28,NA,CASSRLAGRTYNEQFF,TGTGCCAGCAGTCGACTAGCGGGACGGACCTACAATGAGCAGTTCTTC
TRBJ1-1,NA,TRBV30,NA,CAWSKGGLTEAFF,TGTGCCTGGAGTAAGGGGGGGCTTACTGAAGCTTTCTTT
TRBJ2-2,TRBD2,TRBV19,NA,CASSIGGGPSGTGELFF,TGTGCCAGTAGTATTGGGGGAGGGCCCTCTGGCACCGGGGAGCTGTTTTTT
TRBJ2-1,TRBD2,TRBV18,few,CASSPLAPGLAGNEQFF,TGTGCCAGCTCACCACTAGCTCCGGGACTAGCGGGGAATGAGCAGTTCTTC
TRBJ1-1,NA,TRBV4-3,NA,CASSQETAGTEAFF,TGCGCCAGCAGCCAAGAGACGGCGGGCACTGAAGCTTTCTTT